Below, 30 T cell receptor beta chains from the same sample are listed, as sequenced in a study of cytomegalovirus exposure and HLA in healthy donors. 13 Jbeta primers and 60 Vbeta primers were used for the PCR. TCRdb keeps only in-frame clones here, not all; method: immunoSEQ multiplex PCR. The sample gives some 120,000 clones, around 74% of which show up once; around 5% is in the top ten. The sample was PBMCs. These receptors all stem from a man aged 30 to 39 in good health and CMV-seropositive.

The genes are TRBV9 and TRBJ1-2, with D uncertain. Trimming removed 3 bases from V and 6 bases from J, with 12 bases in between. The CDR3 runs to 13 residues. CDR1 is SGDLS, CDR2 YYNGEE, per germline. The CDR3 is CASSATPRDGYTF. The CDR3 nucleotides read TGTGCCAGCAGCGCCACCCCACGGGATGGCTACACCTTC. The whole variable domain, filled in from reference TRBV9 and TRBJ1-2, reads DSGVTQTPKHLITATGQRVTLRCSPRSGDLSVYWYQQSLDQGLQFLIQYYNGEERAKGNILERFSAQQFPDLHSELNLSSLELGDSALYFCASSATPRDGYTFGSGTRLTVV.

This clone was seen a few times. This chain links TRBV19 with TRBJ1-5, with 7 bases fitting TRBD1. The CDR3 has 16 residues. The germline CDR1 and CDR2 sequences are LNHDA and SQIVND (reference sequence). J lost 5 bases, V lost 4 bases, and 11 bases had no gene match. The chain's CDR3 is CASSTPGRGVYQPQHF. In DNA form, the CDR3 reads TGTGCCAGTAGTACCCCCGGCAGGGGGGTCTATCAGCCCCAGCATTTT.

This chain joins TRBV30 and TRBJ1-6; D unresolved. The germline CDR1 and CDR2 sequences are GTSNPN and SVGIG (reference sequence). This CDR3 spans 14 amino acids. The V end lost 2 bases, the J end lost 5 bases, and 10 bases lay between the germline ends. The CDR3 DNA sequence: TGTGCCTGGAGTCGCGGAGAAAATAATTCACCCCTCCACTTT. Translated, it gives CAWSRGENNSPLHF.

CDR3 loop: CASSIANEQYF. The DNA for the CDR3 is TGTGCCAGCAGTATTGCTAACGAGCAGTACTTC. The V call is TRBV5-6, the J call TRBJ2-7; D gene ambiguous. CDR3 length: 11 residues. Germline lookup yields CDR1 SGHDT and CDR2 YYEEEE. The germline V and J ends were trimmed by 5 bases and 5 bases, with 8 bases remaining between them.

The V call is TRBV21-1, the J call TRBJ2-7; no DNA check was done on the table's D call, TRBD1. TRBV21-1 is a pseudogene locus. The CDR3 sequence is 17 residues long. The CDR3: CASSKPRDSDFIYEQYF. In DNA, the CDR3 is TGTGCCAGCAGCAAACCCCGGGACAGCGATTTTATCTACGAGCAGTACTTC.

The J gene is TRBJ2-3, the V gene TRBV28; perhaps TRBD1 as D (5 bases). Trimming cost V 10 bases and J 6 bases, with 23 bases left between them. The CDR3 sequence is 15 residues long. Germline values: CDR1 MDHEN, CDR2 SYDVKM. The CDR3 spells CAIKHRWISLDTQYF. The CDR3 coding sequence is TGTGCCATCAAACACAGGTGGATTTCGTTGGATACGCAGTATTTT.

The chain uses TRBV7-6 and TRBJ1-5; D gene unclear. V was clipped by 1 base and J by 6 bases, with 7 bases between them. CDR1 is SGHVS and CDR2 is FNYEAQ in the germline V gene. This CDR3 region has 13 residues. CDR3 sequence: CASSLDPGQPQHF. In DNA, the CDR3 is TGTGCCAGCAGCTTAGATCCCGGTCAGCCCCAGCATTTT.

Written as DNA, the CDR3 is TGTGCCAGCAGGGAGCTAGCGGGGGGGCCAGATGAGCAGTTCTTC. Protein: CASRELAGGPDEQFF. The chain carries TRBV2 and TRBJ2-1; 12 bases agree with TRBD2. The germline V gene encodes CDR1 SNHLY and CDR2 FYNNEI. The CDR3 spans 15 residues. After removal of 6 bases from V and 8 bases from J, the junction contained 8 bases not matched to a gene.

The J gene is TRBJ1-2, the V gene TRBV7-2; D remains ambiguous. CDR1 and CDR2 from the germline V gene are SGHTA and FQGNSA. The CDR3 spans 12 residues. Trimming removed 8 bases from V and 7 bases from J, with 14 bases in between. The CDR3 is CASGGPERGYTF. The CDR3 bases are TGTGCCAGCGGAGGGCCGGAGCGTGGCTACACCTTC.

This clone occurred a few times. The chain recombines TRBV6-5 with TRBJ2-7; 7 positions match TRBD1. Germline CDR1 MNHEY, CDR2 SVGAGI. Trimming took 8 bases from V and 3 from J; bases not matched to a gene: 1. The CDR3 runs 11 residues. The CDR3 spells CASRTGYEQYF. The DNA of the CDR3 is TGTGCCAGCCGGACAGGCTACGAGCAGTACTTC.

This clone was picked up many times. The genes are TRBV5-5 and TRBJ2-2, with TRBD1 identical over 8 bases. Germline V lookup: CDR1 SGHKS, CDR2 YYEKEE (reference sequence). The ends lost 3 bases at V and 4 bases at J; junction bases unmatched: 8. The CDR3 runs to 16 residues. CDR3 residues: CASSWAGQGVTGELFF. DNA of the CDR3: TGTGCCAGCAGCTGGGCAGGACAGGGTGTCACCGGGGAGCTGTTTTTT.

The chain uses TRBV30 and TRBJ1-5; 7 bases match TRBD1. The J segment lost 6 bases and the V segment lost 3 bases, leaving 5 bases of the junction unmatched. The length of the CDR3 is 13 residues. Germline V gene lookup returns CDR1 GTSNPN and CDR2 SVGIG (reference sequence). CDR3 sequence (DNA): TGTGCCTGGAGCTACAGGGGCGCTCAGCCCCAGCATTTT. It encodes CAWSYRGAQPQHF.

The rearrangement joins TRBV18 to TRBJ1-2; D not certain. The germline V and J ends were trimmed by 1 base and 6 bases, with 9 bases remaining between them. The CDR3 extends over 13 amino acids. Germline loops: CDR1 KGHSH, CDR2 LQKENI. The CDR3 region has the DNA TGTGCCAGCTCACCACTCGGTGCGAATGGCTACACCTTC. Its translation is CASSPLGANGYTF.

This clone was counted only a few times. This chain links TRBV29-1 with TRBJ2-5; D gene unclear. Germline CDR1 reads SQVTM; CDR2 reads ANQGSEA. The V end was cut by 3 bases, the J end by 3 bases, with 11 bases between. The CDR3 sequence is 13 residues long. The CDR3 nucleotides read TGCAGCGTTGACAGCCGACGGGAAGAGACCCAGTACTTC. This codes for CSVDSRREETQYF.

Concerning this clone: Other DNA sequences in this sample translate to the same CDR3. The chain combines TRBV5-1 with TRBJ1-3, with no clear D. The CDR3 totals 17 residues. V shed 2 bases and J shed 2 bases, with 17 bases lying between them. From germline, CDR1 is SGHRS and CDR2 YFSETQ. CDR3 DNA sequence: TGCGCCAGCAGCTTTTCGGGTAAAGGCTTAGCTGGAAACACCATATATTTT. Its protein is CASSFSGKGLAGNTIYF.

CDR3 residues: CASSSGLRGEQFF. CDR3 nucleotide sequence: TGTGCCAGTAGTTCCGGGCTCAGGGGTGAGCAGTTCTTC. The rearrangement joins TRBV19 to TRBJ2-1, with D tentatively TRBD1 (6 bases). The CDR3 contains 13 residues. CDR1 is LNHDA and CDR2 is SQIVND in the germline V gene (reference sequence). Trimming pared 5 bases from V and 9 bases from J, leaving 14 bases between.

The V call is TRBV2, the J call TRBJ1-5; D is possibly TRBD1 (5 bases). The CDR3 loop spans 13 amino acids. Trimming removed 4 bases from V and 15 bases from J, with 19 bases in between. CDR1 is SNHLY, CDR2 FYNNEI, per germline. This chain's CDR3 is CASSGTAGLTWHF. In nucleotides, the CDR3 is TGTGCCAGCAGTGGAACTGCGGGACTCACTTGGCATTTT. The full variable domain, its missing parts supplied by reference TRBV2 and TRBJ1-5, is EPEVTQTPSHQVTQMGQEVILRCVPISNHLYFYWYRQILGQKVEFLVSFYNNEISEKSEIFDDQFSVERPDGSNFTLKIRSTKLEDSAMYFCASSGTAGLTWHFGDGTRLSIL.

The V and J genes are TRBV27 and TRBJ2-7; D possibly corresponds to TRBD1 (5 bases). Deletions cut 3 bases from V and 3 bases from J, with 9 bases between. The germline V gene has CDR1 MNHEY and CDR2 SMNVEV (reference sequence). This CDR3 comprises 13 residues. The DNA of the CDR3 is TGTGCCAGCAGTTTTAACAGGTTCTACGAGCAGTACTTC. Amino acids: CASSFNRFYEQYF.

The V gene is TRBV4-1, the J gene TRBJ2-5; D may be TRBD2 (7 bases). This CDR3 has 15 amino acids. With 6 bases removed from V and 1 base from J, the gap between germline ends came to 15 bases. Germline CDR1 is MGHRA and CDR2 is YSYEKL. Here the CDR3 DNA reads TGCGCCAGCAGGGGCATCGGGGGGCGCCAAGAGACCCAGTACTTC. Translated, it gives CASRGIGGRQETQYF.

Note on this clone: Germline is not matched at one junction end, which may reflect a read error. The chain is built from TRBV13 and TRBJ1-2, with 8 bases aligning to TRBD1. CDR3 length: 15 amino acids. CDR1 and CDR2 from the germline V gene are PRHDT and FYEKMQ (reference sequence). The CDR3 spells CASSHRDRPYYGYPF. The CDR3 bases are TGTGCCAGCAGCCACCGGGACAGGCCGTACTATGGCTACCCCTTC.

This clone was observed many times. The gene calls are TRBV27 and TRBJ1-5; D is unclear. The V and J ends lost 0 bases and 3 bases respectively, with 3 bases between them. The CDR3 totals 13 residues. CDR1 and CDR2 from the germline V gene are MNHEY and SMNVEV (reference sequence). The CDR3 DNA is TGTGCCAGCAGTTTATCCTTCAATCAGCCCCAGCATTTT. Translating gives CASSLSFNQPQHF.

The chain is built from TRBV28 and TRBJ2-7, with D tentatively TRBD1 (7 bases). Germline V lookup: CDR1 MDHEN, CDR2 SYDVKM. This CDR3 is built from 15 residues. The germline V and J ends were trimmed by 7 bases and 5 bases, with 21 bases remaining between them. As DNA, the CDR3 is TGTGCCAGCACCCAGGGGGGTAGGGGAAGGGACGAGCAGTACTTC. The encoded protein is CASTQGGRGRDEQYF.

Here the CDR3 reads CASPRGGCIYGYTF. The CDR3, as DNA: TGCGCCAGCCCGAGGGGAGGGTGCATCTATGGCTACACCTTC. The chain employs TRBV10-1 and TRBJ1-2, with D maybe TRBD1 (5 bases). The V end was cut by 8 bases, the J end by 4 bases, with 17 bases between. The CDR3 loop spans 14 amino acids. Per the germline V gene, CDR1 is WNHNN and CDR2 is SYGVQD (reference sequence).

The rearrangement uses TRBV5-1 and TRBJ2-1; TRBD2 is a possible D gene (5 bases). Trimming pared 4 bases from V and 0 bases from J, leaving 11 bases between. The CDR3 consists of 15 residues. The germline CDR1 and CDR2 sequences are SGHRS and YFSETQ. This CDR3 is CASSILGSSYNEQFF. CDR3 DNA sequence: TGCGCCAGCAGCATTCTGGGGAGCTCCTACAATGAGCAGTTCTTC.

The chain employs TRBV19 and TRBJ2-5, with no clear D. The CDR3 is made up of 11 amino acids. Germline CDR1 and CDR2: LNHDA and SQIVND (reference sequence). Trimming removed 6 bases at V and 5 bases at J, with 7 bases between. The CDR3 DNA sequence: TGTGCCAGTAGGGGCGAGGAGACCCAGTACTTC. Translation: CASRGEETQYF.

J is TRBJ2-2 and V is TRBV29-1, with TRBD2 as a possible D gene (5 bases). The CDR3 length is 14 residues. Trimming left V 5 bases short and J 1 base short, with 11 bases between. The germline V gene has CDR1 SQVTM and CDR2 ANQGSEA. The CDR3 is CSVREVQNTGELFF. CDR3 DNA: TGCAGCGTTCGGGAAGTTCAGAACACCGGGGAGCTGTTTTTT.

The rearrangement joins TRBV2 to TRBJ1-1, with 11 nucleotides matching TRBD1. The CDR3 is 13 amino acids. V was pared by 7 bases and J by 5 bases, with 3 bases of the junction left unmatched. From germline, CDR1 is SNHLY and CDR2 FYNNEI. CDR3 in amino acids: CASIRDRGTEAFF. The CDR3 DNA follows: TGTGCCAGCATTAGGGACAGGGGGACTGAAGCTTTCTTT. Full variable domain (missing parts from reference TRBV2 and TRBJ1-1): EPEVTQTPSHQVTQMGQEVILRCVPISNHLYFYWYRQILGQKVEFLVSFYNNEISEKSEIFDDQFSVERPDGSNFTLKIRSTKLEDSAMYFCASIRDRGTEAFFGQGTRLTVV.

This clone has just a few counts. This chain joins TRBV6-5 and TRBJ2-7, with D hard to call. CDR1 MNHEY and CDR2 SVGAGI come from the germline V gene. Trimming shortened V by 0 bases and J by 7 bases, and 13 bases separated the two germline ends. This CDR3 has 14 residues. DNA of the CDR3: TGTGCCAGCAGTTACTCCTATGACAACTTGGAGCAGTACTTC. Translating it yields CASSYSYDNLEQYF.

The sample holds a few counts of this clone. Written as DNA, the CDR3 is TGCGCCAGCAGCCATGCGCAGGACAGGGGGCGTTTCGCGGAAAAACTGTTTTTT. It encodes CASSHAQDRGRFAEKLFF. The genes are TRBV4-1 and TRBJ1-4; 11 bases line up with TRBD1. This CDR3 is 18 amino acids long. The V gene's germline CDR1 is MGHRA and CDR2 YSYEKL. The junction had 14 bases not matched to a gene; V was cut back by 3 bases and J by 8 bases.

The CDR3 DNA reads TGTGCCATCAGTGACCGCGAGGGGGATGGCTACACCTTC. This translates into CAISDREGDGYTF. The chain couples TRBV10-3 to TRBJ1-2; D is perhaps TRBD1 (6 bases). This CDR3 contains 13 residues. CDR1 and CDR2 from the germline V gene are ENHRY and SYGVKD. Trimming took 3 bases from V and 6 from J, leaving 11 bases between them.